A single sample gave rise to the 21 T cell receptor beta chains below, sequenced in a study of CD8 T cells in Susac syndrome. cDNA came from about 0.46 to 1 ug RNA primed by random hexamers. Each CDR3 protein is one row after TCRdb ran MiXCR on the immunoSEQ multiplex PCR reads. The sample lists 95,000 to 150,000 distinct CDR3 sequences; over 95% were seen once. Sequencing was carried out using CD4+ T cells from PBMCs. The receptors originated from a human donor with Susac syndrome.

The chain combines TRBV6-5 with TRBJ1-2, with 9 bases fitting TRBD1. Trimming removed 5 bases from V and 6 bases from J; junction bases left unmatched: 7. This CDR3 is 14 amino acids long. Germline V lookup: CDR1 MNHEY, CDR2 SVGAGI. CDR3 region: CASSRKGQGDGYTF. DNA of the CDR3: TGTGCCAGCAGTCGCAAGGGACAGGGAGATGGCTACACCTTC.

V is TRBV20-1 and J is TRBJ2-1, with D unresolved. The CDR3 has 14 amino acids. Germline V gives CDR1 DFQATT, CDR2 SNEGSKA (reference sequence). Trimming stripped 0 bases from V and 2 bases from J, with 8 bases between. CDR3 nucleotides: TGCAGTGCTAGAGATGGCGGACCCTACAATGAGCAGTTCTTC. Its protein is CSARDGGPYNEQFF.

DNA for the CDR3: TGCGCCAGCAGCCAAGTAATGGCCGGGAATACTGAAGCTTTCTTT. Residues: CASSQVMAGNTEAFF. The chain is built from TRBV4-3 and TRBJ1-1, with D hard to call. V was clipped by 1 base and J by 5 bases, with 14 bases between them. Germline loops: CDR1 LGHNA, CDR2 YSLEER. The CDR3 sequence is 15 residues long.

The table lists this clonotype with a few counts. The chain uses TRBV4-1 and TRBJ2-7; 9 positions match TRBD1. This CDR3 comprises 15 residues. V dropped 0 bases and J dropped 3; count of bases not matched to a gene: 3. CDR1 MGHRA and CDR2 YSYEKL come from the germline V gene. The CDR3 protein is CASSQEGQGIYEQYF. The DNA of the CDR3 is TGCGCCAGCAGCCAAGAGGGACAGGGAATCTACGAGCAGTACTTC.

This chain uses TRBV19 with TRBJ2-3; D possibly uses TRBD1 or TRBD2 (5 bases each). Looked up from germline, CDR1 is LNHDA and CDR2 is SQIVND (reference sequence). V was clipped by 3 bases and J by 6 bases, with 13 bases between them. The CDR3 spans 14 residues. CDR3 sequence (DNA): TGTGCCAGTAGTATTAACGGGGCCCAGGATACGCAGTATTTT. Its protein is CASSINGAQDTQYF.

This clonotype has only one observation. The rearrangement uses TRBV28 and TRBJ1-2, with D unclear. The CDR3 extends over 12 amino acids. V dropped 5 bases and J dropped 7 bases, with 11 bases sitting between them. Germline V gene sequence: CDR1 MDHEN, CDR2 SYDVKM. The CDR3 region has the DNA TGTGCCAGCAGTCCCCGGGGTGTTGGCTACACCTTC. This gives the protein CASSPRGVGYTF.

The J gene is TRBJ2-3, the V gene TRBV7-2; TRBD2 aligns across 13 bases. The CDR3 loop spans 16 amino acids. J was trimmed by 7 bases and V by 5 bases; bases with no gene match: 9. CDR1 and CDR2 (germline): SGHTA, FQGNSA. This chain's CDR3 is CASSPQTSGRTHTQYF. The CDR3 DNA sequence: TGTGCCAGCAGCCCCCAGACTAGCGGGAGGACTCATACGCAGTATTTT.

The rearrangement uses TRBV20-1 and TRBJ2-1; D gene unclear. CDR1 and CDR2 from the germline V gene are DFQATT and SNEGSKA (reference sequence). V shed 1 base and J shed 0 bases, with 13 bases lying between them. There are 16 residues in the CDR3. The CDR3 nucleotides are TGCAGTGCTAGAGTTCCCGGGTTAAGCTCCTACAATGAGCAGTTCTTC. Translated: CSARVPGLSSYNEQFF.

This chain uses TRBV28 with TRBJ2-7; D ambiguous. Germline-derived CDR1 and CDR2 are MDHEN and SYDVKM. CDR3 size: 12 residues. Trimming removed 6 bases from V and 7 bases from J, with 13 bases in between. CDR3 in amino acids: CASSPEWKEQYF. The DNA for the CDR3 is TGTGCCAGCAGCCCTGAGTGGAAAGAGCAGTACTTC.

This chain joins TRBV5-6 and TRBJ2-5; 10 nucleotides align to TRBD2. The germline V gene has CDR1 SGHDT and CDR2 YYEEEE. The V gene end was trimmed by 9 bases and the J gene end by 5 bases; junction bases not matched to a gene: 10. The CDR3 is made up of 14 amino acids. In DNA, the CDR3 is TGTGCCACCCGACATCTAGCGGGAGCGGAGACCCAGTACTTC. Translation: CATRHLAGAETQYF.

For the CDR3, the DNA is TGTGCCAGCAGTGAGGGAGGAATGTCCTACGAGCAGTACTTC. Protein: CASSEGGMSYEQYF. The V and J genes are TRBV27 and TRBJ2-7; D is perhaps TRBD2 (6 bases). This CDR3 contains 14 residues. The germline V gene encodes CDR1 MNHEY and CDR2 SMNVEV (reference sequence). The V end lost 5 bases, the J end lost 1 base, and 12 bases lay between the germline ends.

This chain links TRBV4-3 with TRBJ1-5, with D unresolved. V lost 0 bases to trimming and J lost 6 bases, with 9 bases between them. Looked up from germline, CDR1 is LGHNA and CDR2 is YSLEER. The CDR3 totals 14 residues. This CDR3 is CASSQEKSAQPQHF. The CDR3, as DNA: TGCGCCAGCAGCCAAGAGAAGAGCGCTCAGCCCCAGCATTTT.

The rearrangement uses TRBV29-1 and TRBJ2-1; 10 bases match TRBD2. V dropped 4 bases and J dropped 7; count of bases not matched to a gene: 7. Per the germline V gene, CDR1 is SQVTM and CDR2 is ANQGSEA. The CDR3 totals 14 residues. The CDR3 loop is CSVVGSGRWNEQFF. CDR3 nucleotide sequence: TGCAGCGTTGTTGGTAGCGGGAGGTGGAATGAGCAGTTCTTC.

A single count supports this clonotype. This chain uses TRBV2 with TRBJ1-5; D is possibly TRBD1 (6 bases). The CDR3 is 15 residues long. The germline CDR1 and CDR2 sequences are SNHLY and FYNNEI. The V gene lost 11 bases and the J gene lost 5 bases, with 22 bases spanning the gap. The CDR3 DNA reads TGTGCCTCAGAGGGGGGAGCGGGGGCCTATCAGCCCCAGCATTTT. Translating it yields CASEGGAGAYQPQHF. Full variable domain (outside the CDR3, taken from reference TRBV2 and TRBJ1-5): EPEVTQTPSHQVTQMGQEVILRCVPISNHLYFYWYRQILGQKVEFLVSFYNNEISEKSEIFDDQFSVERPDGSNFTLKIRSTKLEDSAMYFCASEGGAGAYQPQHFGDGTRLSIL.

CDR3 DNA sequence: TGTGCCAGCAGTCCCGGAGGCGGTGGGGCCTATGGCTACACCTTC. It translates to CASSPGGGGAYGYTF. The V call is TRBV14, the J call TRBJ1-2, with D perhaps TRBD1 (5 bases). The germline gives CDR1 SGHDN, CDR2 FVKESK. This CDR3 has 15 amino acids. The V gene lost 6 bases and the J gene lost 4 bases, with 18 bases spanning the gap.

As DNA, the CDR3 is TGTGCCAGCAGCTTAGCGGGGCAGGGTCGAGGAGAGCAGTACTTC. Translation: CASSLAGQGRGEQYF. J is TRBJ2-7 and V is TRBV7-8; tentative D call: TRBD1 (5 bases). In germline, CDR1 is SGHVS, CDR2 FQNEAQ. This CDR3 is 15 amino acids long. Trimming removed 0 bases from V and 7 bases from J, with 16 bases in between. Full variable domain (missing parts from reference TRBV7-8 and TRBJ2-7): GAGVSQSPRYKVAKRGQDVALRCDPISGHVSLFWYQQALGQGPEFLTYFQNEAQLDKSGLPSDRFFAERPEGSVSTLKIQRTQQEDSAVYLCASSLAGQGRGEQYFGPGTRLTVT.

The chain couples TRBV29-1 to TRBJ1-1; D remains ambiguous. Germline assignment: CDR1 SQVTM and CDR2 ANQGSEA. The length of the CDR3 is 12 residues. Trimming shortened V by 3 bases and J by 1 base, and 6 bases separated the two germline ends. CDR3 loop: CSVDSGNTEAFF. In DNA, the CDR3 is TGCAGCGTTGACTCGGGGAACACTGAAGCTTTCTTT.

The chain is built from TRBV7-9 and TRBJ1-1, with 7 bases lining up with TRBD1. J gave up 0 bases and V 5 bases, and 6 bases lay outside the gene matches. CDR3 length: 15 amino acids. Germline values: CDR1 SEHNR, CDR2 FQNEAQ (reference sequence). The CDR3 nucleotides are TGTGCCAGCAGCCCCAGGGGGGCTATGAACACTGAAGCTTTCTTT. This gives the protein CASSPRGAMNTEAFF.

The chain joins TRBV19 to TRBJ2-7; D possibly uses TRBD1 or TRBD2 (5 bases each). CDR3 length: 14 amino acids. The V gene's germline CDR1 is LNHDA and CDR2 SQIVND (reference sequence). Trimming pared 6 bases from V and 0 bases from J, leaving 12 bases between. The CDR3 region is CASRRDQSSYEQYF. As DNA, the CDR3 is TGTGCCAGTAGGAGGGACCAATCCTCCTACGAGCAGTACTTC. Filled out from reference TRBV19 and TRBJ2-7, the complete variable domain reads DGGITQSPKYLFRKEGQNVTLSCEQNLNHDAMYWYRQDPGQGLRLIYYSQIVNDFQKGDIAEGYSVSREKKESFPLTVTSAQKNPTAFYLCASRRDQSSYEQYFGPGTRLTVT.

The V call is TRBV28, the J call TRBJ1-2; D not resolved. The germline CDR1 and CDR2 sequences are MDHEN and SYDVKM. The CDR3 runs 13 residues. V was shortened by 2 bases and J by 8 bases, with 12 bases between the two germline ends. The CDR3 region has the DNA TGTGCCAGCAGTTTAGAGTCCCAGCGGGGCTACACCTTC. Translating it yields CASSLESQRGYTF.

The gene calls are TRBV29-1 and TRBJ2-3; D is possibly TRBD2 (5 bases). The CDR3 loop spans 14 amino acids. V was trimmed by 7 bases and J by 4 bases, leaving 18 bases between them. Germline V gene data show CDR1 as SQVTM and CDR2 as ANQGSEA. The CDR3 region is CSAPSRAGADTQYF. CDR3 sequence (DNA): TGCAGCGCACCCTCGAGGGCTGGCGCAGATACGCAGTATTTT.